One sample yielded the 4 T cell receptor beta chains listed below, sequenced in a study of blood T cell repertoires in COVID-19. Assay: immunoSEQ multiplex PCR; the TCRdb copy retains only in-frame clones and omits some. The sample holds some 190,000 clones, 65% to 80% seen once. Sequenced: PBMCs or T cells enriched from blood (not recorded which). The receptor set was obtained from a woman between 45 and 65 years old with acute COVID-19.

The chain carries TRBV13 and TRBJ1-6; 8 bases agree with TRBD1. Trimming cost V 6 bases and J 8 bases; bases outside gene matches: 12. This CDR3 has 16 residues. CDR1 is PRHDT, CDR2 FYEKMQ, per germline (reference sequence). CDR3 amino acids: CASSLTGGTGHSPLHF. The CDR3, as DNA: TGTGCCAGCAGTCTCACTGGGGGGACAGGACATTCACCCCTCCACTTT. Using reference TRBV13 and TRBJ1-6 for the parts outside the CDR3, the full variable domain is AAGVIQSPRHLIKEKRETATLKCYPIPRHDTVYWYQQGPGQDPQFLISFYEKMQSDKGSIPDRFSAQQFSDYHSELNMSSLELGDSALYFCASSLTGGTGHSPLHFGNGTRLTVT.

The chain combines TRBV11-2 with TRBJ2-1; 8 positions match TRBD2. J lost 10 bases, V lost 0 bases, and 14 bases had no gene match. The CDR3 loop spans 17 amino acids. Per the germline V gene, CDR1 is SGHAT and CDR2 is FQNNGV. The DNA of the CDR3 is TGTGCCAGCAGCTTAGATCCCCCTTCGGGGGGGCTTTGGGAGCAGTTCTTC. This sequence encodes CASSLDPPSGGLWEQFF.

V gene TRBV5-6 combines with J gene TRBJ1-2; 7 nucleotides match TRBD1. This CDR3 is 13 amino acids long. Trimming cost V 4 bases and J 7 bases; bases outside gene matches: 7. The germline gives CDR1 SGHDT, CDR2 YYEEEE. CDR3 DNA sequence: TGTGCCAGCAGCCCGAGGGGGCGGGGTGGCTACACCTTC. Translating gives CASSPRGRGGYTF.

The rearrangement uses TRBV7-9 and TRBJ1-1; 10 bases agree with TRBD1. The CDR3 spans 15 residues. Germline V gene data show CDR1 as SEHNR and CDR2 as FQNEAQ (reference sequence). The trim removed 3 bases at V and 13 bases at J, leaving 14 bases unmatched. In DNA, the CDR3 is TGTGCCAGCAGCTTTCTCACCGGGACAGGGGCGAAAAGTTTCTTT. Its protein is CASSFLTGTGAKSFF.